The 27 T cell receptor beta chains presented below share a single source sample, sequenced in a study of T cells after yellow fever vaccination. TCRdb recomputed calls from the 5' RACE reads with MiXCR, one row per CDR3 protein. The table shows fewer than 650,000 distinct CDR3 sequences, with around a fifth occurring only once. The specimen was PBMCs, collected less than 25 days after the first yellow fever vaccination. All receptors come from a man between 18 and 35 years old who received the YFV17D yellow fever vaccine.

The chain recombines TRBV27 with TRBJ2-7; 8 bases are shared with TRBD2. There are 13 residues in the CDR3. Germline CDR1 and CDR2: MNHEY and SMNVEV (reference sequence). The V segment lost 9 bases and the J segment 4 bases; nucleotides outside the gene matches: 8. In nucleotides, the CDR3 is TGTGCCAGTGCCTGGGCGGGGGGATACGAGCAGTACGTC. It is translated as CASAWAGGYEQYV.

This clonotype showed up just a few times. This chain links TRBV5-1 with TRBJ2-1, with unresolved D. The V gene lost 6 bases and the J gene lost 3 bases, with 13 bases spanning the gap. The CDR3 length is 14 residues. The germline CDR1 and CDR2 sequences are SGHRS and YFSETQ. In DNA form, the CDR3 reads TGCGCCAGCACGGACGGAGTAGGCTACAATGAGCAGTTCTTC. Its protein is CASTDGVGYNEQFF. Full variable domain (missing parts from reference TRBV5-1 and TRBJ2-1): KAGVTQTPRYLIKTRGQQVTLSCSPISGHRSVSWYQQTPGQGLQFLFEYFSETQRNKGNFPGRFSGRQFSNSRSEMNVSTLELGDSALYLCASTDGVGYNEQFFGPGTRLTVL.

This clonotype was recorded a few times. This chain connects TRBV6-1 to TRBJ2-3, with TRBD1 identical over 9 bases. The CDR3 extends over 15 amino acids. The J segment lost 5 bases and the V segment lost 6 bases, leaving 9 bases of the junction unmatched. Germline V gene data show CDR1 as MNHNS and CDR2 as SASEGT. CDR3 sequence: CASSTGTGFGDTQYF. In DNA, the CDR3 is TGTGCCAGCAGCACCGGGACAGGGTTTGGAGATACGCAGTATTTT.

The chain carries TRBV20-1 and TRBJ2-1; D is perhaps TRBD2 (5 bases). The CDR3 is 13 amino acids. CDR1 DFQATT and CDR2 SNEGSKA come from the germline V gene (reference sequence). The germline V and J ends were trimmed by 6 bases and 2 bases, with 11 bases remaining between them. The CDR3 nucleotides read TGCAGTGCGGAGGCAGAGACCTACAATGAGCAGTTCTTC. Protein product: CSAEAETYNEQFF.

The CDR3 reads CASSLGAIGGETQYF. The CDR3, as DNA: TGTGCCAGCAGTCTCGGGGCTATCGGCGGGGAGACCCAGTACTTC. The chain links TRBV27 to TRBJ2-5; D possibly uses TRBD1 or TRBD2 (5 bases each). The germline CDR1 and CDR2 sequences are MNHEY and SMNVEV (reference sequence). V lost 5 bases to trimming and J lost 5 bases, with 18 bases between them. The CDR3 totals 15 residues.

This clonotype was observed a handful of times. This sequence joins TRBV7-2 and TRBJ2-5, with 8 bases fitting TRBD2. V shed 5 bases, J shed 2 bases, and the junction held 7 bases outside the gene matches. The CDR3 loop spans 15 amino acids. Germline V gene lookup returns CDR1 SGHTA and CDR2 FQGNSA. CDR3 sequence reads: CASSPPGGGQETQYF. In DNA, the CDR3 is TGTGCCAGCAGCCCCCCCGGGGGGGGTCAAGAGACCCAGTACTTC.

This clonotype was observed a few times. V is TRBV7-9 and J is TRBJ2-7, with a possible D match to TRBD1 (6 bases). V was cut by 5 bases and J by 9 bases, with 14 bases left in between. In germline, CDR1 is SEHNR, CDR2 FQNEAQ (reference sequence). The CDR3 runs to 12 residues. The CDR3 sequence is CASSLAGVRQYV. In DNA form, the CDR3 reads TGTGCCAGCAGCCTCGCAGGGGTGCGGCAGTACGTC.

This rearrangement joins TRBV7-2 to TRBJ2-2, with TRBD1 matching 8 bases. The V and J ends lost 6 bases and 4 bases, in that order; junction bases with no gene match: 4. The CDR3 extends over 14 amino acids. Germline assignment: CDR1 SGHTA and CDR2 FQGNSA. CDR3 coding DNA: TGTGCCAGCAGGAAAGGACAGGGCACCGGGGAGCTGTTTTTT. Amino acids: CASRKGQGTGELFF.

The genes are TRBV6-2 or TRBV6-3 and TRBJ2-2; 7 nucleotides line up with TRBD1. The V gene end was trimmed by 2 bases and the J gene end by 2 bases; junction bases not matched to a gene: 11. The CDR3 runs 18 residues. In germline, CDR1 is MNHEY, CDR2 SVGEGT. The CDR3 region is CASSYRSGQLPNTGELFF. For the CDR3, the DNA is TGTGCCAGCAGTTACAGGTCGGGACAGCTTCCAAACACCGGGGAGCTGTTTTTT.

The chain links TRBV29-1 to TRBJ2-1; TRBD1 agrees at 10 bases. With V trimmed by 0 bases and J by 2 bases, 4 bases remained unmatched. The V gene's germline CDR1 is SQVTM and CDR2 ANQGSEA. This CDR3 has 16 amino acids. For the CDR3, the DNA is TGCAGCGTTGAAGAAGGGACAGGGGTTGCCTACAATGAGCAGTTCTTC. This translates into CSVEEGTGVAYNEQFF.

This clonotype was found a few times. This sequence joins TRBV7-7 and TRBJ2-5, with D perhaps TRBD1 (5 bases). Per the germline V gene, CDR1 is SSHAT and CDR2 is FNYEAQ (reference sequence). The CDR3 is 15 amino acids. Trimming left V 1 base short and J 1 base short, with 10 bases between. The CDR3: CASSLGQGFQETQYF. CDR3 DNA sequence: TGTGCCAGCAGCTTAGGCCAGGGATTCCAAGAGACCCAGTACTTC. Combining the CDR3 with reference TRBV7-7 and TRBJ2-5 gives the whole variable domain GAGVSQSPRYKVTKRGQDVTLRCDPISSHATLYWYQQALGQGPEFLTYFNYEAQPDKSGLPSDRFSAERPEGSISTLTIQRTEQRDSAMYRCASSLGQGFQETQYFGPGTRLLVL.

The chain recombines TRBV5-1 with TRBJ2-1, with TRBD2 identical over 8 bases. From germline, CDR1 is SGHRS and CDR2 YFSETQ. V was pared by 1 base and J by 4 bases, with 7 bases of the junction left unmatched. The CDR3 is made up of 16 amino acids. In DNA, the CDR3 is TGCGCCAGCAGCTTGACCGGCGGGGGGCTTTACAATGAGCAGTTCTTC. It translates to CASSLTGGGLYNEQFF.

This clonotype was observed a handful of times. This sequence joins TRBV5-1 and TRBJ2-3, with D uncertain. CDR1 SGHRS and CDR2 YFSETQ come from the germline V gene. V was shortened by 1 base and J by 0 bases, with 9 bases between the two germline ends. The CDR3 is 15 amino acids. The CDR3 spells CASSLSVGSTDTQYF. The CDR3 DNA follows: TGCGCCAGCAGCTTGAGTGTCGGGAGCACAGATACGCAGTATTTT.

CDR3 sequence reads: CASSLSGSLRIQYF. In DNA, the CDR3 is TGTGCCAGCAGTTTAAGCGGGTCCCTTCGAATTCAGTACTTC. The V gene is TRBV12-3 or TRBV12-4, the J gene TRBJ2-4; possible D gene TRBD2, 6 bases. This CDR3 region has 14 residues. The ends were cut back, 2 bases at V and 10 bases at J, with 15 bases in the middle.

The chain carries TRBV28 and TRBJ1-2, with D unclear. Germline lookup yields CDR1 MDHEN and CDR2 SYDVKM. The CDR3 loop spans 13 amino acids. The ends were cut back, 5 bases at V and 5 bases at J, with 12 bases in the middle. As DNA, the CDR3 is TGTGCCAGCAGTGACGGATACACGTATGGCTACACCTTC. Translating gives CASSDGYTYGYTF.

CDR3 nucleotides: TGCAGCGTCCACCGGGACAGGGACTTCAACGAGCAGTACTTC. Its translation: CSVHRDRDFNEQYF. This chain connects TRBV29-1 to TRBJ2-7, with 9 bases fitting TRBD1. V dropped 6 bases and J dropped 5; count of bases not matched to a gene: 11. The CDR3 is made up of 14 amino acids. Germline V gives CDR1 SQVTM, CDR2 ANQGSEA.

The rearrangement links TRBV7-2 to TRBJ2-5; a possible D gene is TRBD2 (7 bases). The CDR3 is made up of 14 amino acids. Germline V gene data show CDR1 as SGHTA and CDR2 as FQGNSA. Trimming cost V 4 bases and J 5 bases, with 14 bases left between them. The CDR3 sequence is CASSSRGGYETQYF. The CDR3 DNA reads as TGTGCCAGCAGCTCGAGGGGGGGGTACGAGACCCAGTACTTC.

This clonotype was seen a handful of times. V usage is TRBV5-1 and J usage is TRBJ2-7; TRBD1 or TRBD2 may be the D gene (6 bases each). V lost 4 bases and J 4 bases, leaving 15 bases between the germline ends. Germline assignment: CDR1 SGHRS and CDR2 YFSETQ. The CDR3 sequence is 14 residues long. DNA for the CDR3: TGCGCCAGCAGCCCGCGGGACACAGCTTACGAGCAGTACTTC. Translated, it gives CASSPRDTAYEQYF.

The rearrangement joins TRBV7-3 to TRBJ1-6; D is unresolved. Per germline, CDR1 SGHTA and CDR2 FQGTGA. The V end lost 0 bases, the J end lost 7 bases, and 10 bases lay between the germline ends. CDR3 size: 15 residues. Here the CDR3 reads CASSLTYGVNSPLHF. The DNA for the CDR3 is TGTGCCAGCAGCTTAACGTATGGCGTAAATTCACCCCTCCACTTT.

The chain links TRBV12-3 or TRBV12-4 to TRBJ2-5; 10 nucleotides match TRBD1. The CDR3 is made up of 15 amino acids. The junction had 3 bases not matched to a gene; V was cut back by 5 bases and J by 0 bases. In DNA form, the CDR3 reads TGTGCCAGCAGTATGGACAGGGGGTACCAAGAGACCCAGTACTTC. This translates into CASSMDRGYQETQYF.

This clonotype was seen many times. The chain carries TRBV4-2 and TRBJ2-1; 9 nucleotides agree with TRBD2. The CDR3 covers 16 residues. Germline V gives CDR1 LGHNA, CDR2 YNFKEQ. The J segment lost 1 base and the V segment lost 0 bases, leaving 1 base of the junction unmatched. The CDR3 DNA is TGTGCCAGCAGCCAAGATACTAGCGGGTCCTACAATGAGCAGTTCTTC. This translates into CASSQDTSGSYNEQFF.

In its sample, this clonotype was seen a few times. Written as DNA, the CDR3 is TGTGCCAGCAGCCGGGGACAGGGATCGGGCAATGAGCAGTTCTTC. Amino acid sequence: CASSRGQGSGNEQFF. This chain uses TRBV7-6 with TRBJ2-1, with 9 bases lining up with TRBD1. CDR3 length equals 15 residues. V shed 5 bases and J 6 bases; nucleotides not matched to a gene: 8. CDR1 is SGHVS and CDR2 is FNYEAQ in the germline V gene.

The rearrangement joins TRBV7-8 to TRBJ2-1; a weak D match, TRBD2 (7 bases). Trimming stripped 5 bases from V and 6 bases from J, with 20 bases between. CDR3 length: 16 residues. CDR1 is SGHVS and CDR2 is FQNEAQ in the germline V gene. CDR3 sequence reads: CASSPARGAWGNEQFF. The CDR3 nucleotides read TGTGCCAGCAGCCCAGCCCGGGGGGCCTGGGGCAATGAGCAGTTCTTC. The whole variable domain, remainder taken from reference TRBV7-8 and TRBJ2-1, is GAGVSQSPRYKVAKRGQDVALRCDPISGHVSLFWYQQALGQGPEFLTYFQNEAQLDKSGLPSDRFFAERPEGSVSTLKIQRTQQEDSAVYLCASSPARGAWGNEQFFGPGTRLTVL.

The chain combines TRBV15 with TRBJ2-7; D is ambiguous. Germline V lookup: CDR1 LNHNV, CDR2 YYDKDF (reference sequence). Trimming took 0 bases from V and 1 from J, leaving 10 bases between them. This CDR3 has 15 residues. In DNA, the CDR3 is TGTGCCACCAGCAGAGATTACGGCATTTCCTACGAGCAGTACTTC. Its protein product is CATSRDYGISYEQYF.

This clonotype has more than one count but fewer than ten. J is TRBJ1-6 and V is TRBV7-9; D is ambiguous. The germline V and J ends were trimmed by 5 bases and 10 bases, with 18 bases remaining between them. In germline, CDR1 is SEHNR, CDR2 FQNEAQ (reference sequence). This CDR3 spans 15 amino acids. CDR3 nucleotide sequence: TGTGCCAGCAGCAGCAGCGGGAGGGTATGGTCACCCCTCCACTTT. This gives the protein CASSSSGRVWSPLHF.

The V and J genes are TRBV11-2 and TRBJ1-5; no definite D call. V was clipped by 5 bases and J by 7 bases, with 12 bases between them. Per germline, CDR1 SGHAT and CDR2 FQNNGV. The CDR3 spans 13 residues. The CDR3 loop reads CASSLTTAQPQHF. The CDR3 DNA is TGTGCCAGCAGCCTGACGACGGCCCAGCCCCAGCATTTT.

The rearrangement uses TRBV20-1 and TRBJ2-2, with TRBD2 identical over 10 bases. Trimming took 1 base from V and 6 from J; bases not matched to a gene: 8. The CDR3 has 16 amino acids. Germline CDR1 is DFQATT and CDR2 is SNEGSKA (reference sequence). DNA of the CDR3: TGCAGTGCTAGAGTACCTAGCGGGGGAGGGTCCGGGGAGCTGTTTTTT. It codes for CSARVPSGGGSGELFF.